These 18 T cell receptor beta chains were sequenced from one sample in a study of a mutant IDH1 vaccine in newly diagnosed glioma. Stated time point: week 47, end of study. What each vaccine dose contained was 300 ug of mutant IDH1 20-mer peptide, accompanied by topical imiquimod. These receptors have no known antigen. The protocol was immunoSEQ multiplex PCR, while the TCRdb copy is restricted to in-frame clones and leaves out a portion. The data hold around 50,000 clones, with 65% to 85% observed a single time. Here the sequenced sample was PBMCs, taken from a glioma patient whose treatment included an IDH1 peptide vaccine. These receptors came from a woman younger than 45 with glioma. Some clones in this sample may be carry-over from other donors' samples.

The chain uses TRBV19 and TRBJ2-1, with 11 bases matching TRBD2. The CDR3 has 14 amino acids. The V and J ends lost 5 bases and 8 bases, in that order; junction bases with no gene match: 5. Germline lookup yields CDR1 LNHDA and CDR2 SQIVND (reference sequence). The CDR3 loop is CASSGSGRAYEQFF. The CDR3 DNA reads TGTGCCAGTAGTGGTAGCGGGAGGGCCTATGAGCAGTTCTTC.

V and J are TRBV27 and TRBJ1-1, with D perhaps TRBD1 (6 bases). The V gene's germline CDR1 is MNHEY and CDR2 SMNVEV (reference sequence). The CDR3 length is 18 residues. The V end lost 7 bases, the J end lost 5 bases, and 29 bases lay between the germline ends. The CDR3 reads CASTPGWGRRGEGTEAFF. The CDR3 DNA is TGTGCCAGCACCCCAGGTTGGGGGCGCCGAGGGGAGGGAACTGAAGCTTTCTTT.

J is TRBJ1-4 and V is TRBV5-1, with unresolved D. Germline V gives CDR1 SGHRS, CDR2 YFSETQ. The V gene lost 1 base and the J gene lost 5 bases, with 6 bases spanning the gap. The CDR3 runs to 13 residues. The CDR3 region is CASSLRSNEKLFF. The CDR3 bases are TGCGCCAGCAGCTTGCGGTCGAATGAAAAACTGTTTTTT.

The chain links TRBV2 to TRBJ2-5; D possibly corresponds to TRBD1 (6 bases). This CDR3 is built from 13 residues. With 3 bases removed from V and 9 bases from J, the gap between germline ends came to 14 bases. The V gene's germline CDR1 is SNHLY and CDR2 FYNNEI. In DNA form, the CDR3 reads TGTGCCAGCAGTGAGGGGGACGAGGGGGCCCAGTACTTC. Amino acids: CASSEGDEGAQYF.

The rearrangement uses TRBV30 and TRBJ2-7; D may be TRBD1 or TRBD2 (5 bases each). Germline V gene sequence: CDR1 GTSNPN, CDR2 SVGIG (reference sequence). V lost 5 bases to trimming and J lost 2 bases, with 13 bases between them. The CDR3 extends over 13 amino acids. The CDR3 nucleotides read TGTGCCTGGGTGGGGGATAGCCCCTACGAGCAGTACTTC. This sequence encodes CAWVGDSPYEQYF.

The CDR3 DNA sequence: TGTGCCAGCAGTACCCAGGGTTACGAGCAGTACTTC. Its protein product is CASSTQGYEQYF. The V call is TRBV2, the J call TRBJ2-7; perhaps TRBD1 as D (5 bases). Trimming removed 5 bases at V and 4 bases at J, with 9 bases between. This CDR3 region has 12 residues. CDR1 is SNHLY and CDR2 is FYNNEI in the germline V gene.

CDR3 in DNA: TGTGCCAGTACCGTCGGAGGGACCGATACGCAGTATTTT. It encodes CASTVGGTDTQYF. The chain joins TRBV19 to TRBJ2-3; a weak D match, TRBD2 (6 bases). From germline, CDR1 is LNHDA and CDR2 SQIVND (reference sequence). The CDR3 is 13 amino acids. V was pared by 7 bases and J by 6 bases, with 14 bases between.

The chain couples TRBV7-9 to TRBJ1-3; D gene ambiguous. The germline gives CDR1 SEHNR, CDR2 FQNEAQ (reference sequence). V dropped 2 bases and J dropped 0 bases, with 11 bases sitting between them. The CDR3 spans 16 residues. CDR3 in amino acids: CASSLLLGSSGNTIYF. Here the CDR3 DNA reads TGTGCCAGCAGCTTACTCTTGGGGAGCTCTGGAAACACCATATATTTT.

This clone appeared a few times. The rearrangement joins TRBV6-5 to TRBJ1-2; 7 bases agree with TRBD1. This CDR3 region has 16 residues. With V trimmed by 0 bases and J by 0 bases, 4 bases remained unmatched. The germline V gene encodes CDR1 MNHEY and CDR2 SVGAGI. Here the CDR3 DNA reads TGTGCCAGCAGTTACTCGAGACAGGGAGCTAACTATGGCTACACCTTC. It is translated as CASSYSRQGANYGYTF.

This clone was counted a few times. V gene TRBV6-6 combines with J gene TRBJ1-5; D is uncertain. CDR3 size: 12 residues. The germline V and J ends were trimmed by 2 bases and 5 bases, with 4 bases remaining between them. In germline, CDR1 is MNHNY, CDR2 SVGAGI (reference sequence). The CDR3 sequence is CASSYPHQPQHF. CDR3 DNA sequence: TGTGCCAGCAGTTACCCACATCAGCCCCAGCATTTT.

This clone showed up just once. The rearrangement uses TRBV5-1 and TRBJ1-5; no firm D call. Looked up from germline, CDR1 is SGHRS and CDR2 is YFSETQ. The length of the CDR3 is 15 residues. Trimming cost V 0 bases and J 2 bases, with 9 bases left between them. This CDR3 is CASSLGLSGNQPQHF. The CDR3 DNA reads TGCGCCAGCAGCTTGGGCCTCTCGGGCAATCAGCCCCAGCATTTT. Based on the CDR3 plus reference TRBV5-1 and TRBJ1-5, the full variable domain is KAGVTQTPRYLIKTRGQQVTLSCSPISGHRSVSWYQQTPGQGLQFLFEYFSETQRNKGNFPGRFSGRQFSNSRSEMNVSTLELGDSALYLCASSLGLSGNQPQHFGDGTRLSIL.

The rearrangement joins TRBV30 to TRBJ2-3; D is perhaps TRBD1 (5 bases). The CDR3 runs 13 residues. Germline V gene lookup returns CDR1 GTSNPN and CDR2 SVGIG (reference sequence). Deletions cut 1 base from V and 6 bases from J, with 11 bases between. The CDR3 region has the DNA TGTGCCTGGAGTGGGCAGGGATGGGATACGCAGTATTTT. Translated: CAWSGQGWDTQYF. Complete variable domain (other parts from reference TRBV30 and TRBJ2-3): SQTIHQWPATLVQPVGSPLSLECTVEGTSNPNLYWYRQAAGRGLQLLFYSVGIGQISSEVPQNLSASRPQDRQFILSSKKLLLSDSGFYLCAWSGQGWDTQYFGPGTRLTVL.

This chain uses TRBV19 with TRBJ2-7; D ambiguous. Trimming removed 3 bases at V and 2 bases at J, with 17 bases between. The germline CDR1 and CDR2 sequences are LNHDA and SQIVND (reference sequence). This CDR3 contains 16 residues. CDR3: CASSMHSSGGAYEQYF. The DNA for the CDR3 is TGTGCCAGTAGTATGCACAGCTCAGGTGGGGCCTACGAGCAGTACTTC.

The chain is built from TRBV30 and TRBJ2-5; tentatively, D is TRBD1 or TRBD2 (5 bases each). This CDR3 spans 15 amino acids. V lost 1 base and J 4 bases, leaving 16 bases between the germline ends. Per the germline V gene, CDR1 is GTSNPN and CDR2 is SVGIG (reference sequence). DNA of the CDR3: TGTGCCTGGAGTGGGGGGATTCAGGCGGGAGAGACCCAGTACTTC. Translated: CAWSGGIQAGETQYF.

This clone is judged medium-sized. V usage is TRBV5-6 and J usage is TRBJ2-2; a weak D match, TRBD2 (6 bases). Trimming removed 6 bases from V and 4 bases from J, with 13 bases in between. Per the germline V gene, CDR1 is SGHDT and CDR2 is YYEEEE. The CDR3 extends over 14 amino acids. As DNA, the CDR3 is TGTGCCAGCATCCCCCTGGGGGGCACCGGGGAGCTGTTTTTT. This gives the protein CASIPLGGTGELFF.

This clone was seen a single time. This chain joins TRBV5-1 and TRBJ2-4; D remains unclear. The CDR3 consists of 12 residues. Germline assignment: CDR1 SGHRS and CDR2 YFSETQ. Trimming pared 2 bases from V and 9 bases from J, leaving 9 bases between. The CDR3 region is CASSFEGGIQYF. CDR3 bases: TGCGCCAGCAGCTTTGAAGGCGGCATTCAGTACTTC.

The chain employs TRBV6-1 and TRBJ1-1; D is ambiguous. Germline assignment: CDR1 MNHNS and CDR2 SASEGT. This CDR3 region has 11 residues. Trimming cost V 8 bases and J 1 base, with 5 bases left between them. The CDR3: CASLRNTEAFF. Here the CDR3 DNA reads TGTGCCAGCCTTCGGAACACTGAAGCTTTCTTT.

For the CDR3, the DNA is TGCGCCAGCAGCCCGTCACTAGCGGGAGAGTACGAGCAGTACTTC. It translates to CASSPSLAGEYEQYF. The chain recombines TRBV4-1 with TRBJ2-7; 11 positions agree with TRBD2. Per the germline V gene, CDR1 is MGHRA and CDR2 is YSYEKL. CDR3 length: 15 amino acids. With 4 bases clipped from V and 4 bases from J, the junction kept 6 bases outside the gene matches.